Listed here is a single T cell receptor beta chain. Antigen unknown. CDR1 is MNHEY, CDR2 SMNVEV, per germline (reference sequence). CDR3 length: 13 residues. The germline V and J ends were trimmed by 7 bases and 3 bases, with 13 bases remaining between them. PCR involved 60 Vbeta and 13 Jbeta primers. TCRdb's copy holds only in-frame clones and misses some; the assay was immunoSEQ multiplex PCR. The table shows under 150,000 clones, with 75% to 85% occurring only once. The data stem from a study of cytomegalovirus exposure and HLA in healthy donors. Study-wide context: Assignment to the Caucasian-associated ancestry cluster applied to around 82% of the approximately 360 genotyped donors.

Study observations and caveats: The listing of 150 to 200 TCR beta chains classed them as cytomegalovirus-associated. Association of a missense DCLRE1C variant with TCR beta V- and J-gene trimming was reported in a later analysis. Later on, analysis showed that most CMV-associated TCR beta chains appeared to be HLA-restricted.

The sequenced sample consisted of PBMCs. This TCR came from a middle-aged woman in good health and CMV-seronegative. The rearrangement joins TRBV27 to TRBJ2-7; weak D call: TRBD1 (6 bases). The CDR3: CASKPGANYEQYF. The DNA for the CDR3 is TGTGCCAGCAAGCCAGGGGCGAACTACGAGCAGTACTTC.